What follows describes a single T cell receptor beta chain. Its cognate antigen is unknown. This sample was taken from a study of T cell responses to AZD1222 COVID-19 vaccine. General study points: Repertoires were sampled only after the peak T cell response.

Clones were sequenced by immunoSEQ multiplex PCR, and TCRdb holds only the in-frame ones, with some missing. Here the sample spans about 94,000 clones, 85% being singletons. The sequenced sample was peripheral blood, obtained 28 days after the second AZD1222 dose. This sequence originates from an adult who received the AZD1222 COVID-19 vaccine.

CDR3: CASSQFTSPYGYTF. The CDR3 nucleotides are TGTGCCAGCAGCCAATTTACGTCCCCCTATGGCTACACCTTC. This chain connects TRBV11-1 to TRBJ1-2; D uncertain. CDR3 length: 14 amino acids. Looked up from germline, CDR1 is SGHAT and CDR2 is FQDESV (reference sequence). Trimming shortened V by 5 bases and J by 4 bases, and 14 bases separated the two germline ends.